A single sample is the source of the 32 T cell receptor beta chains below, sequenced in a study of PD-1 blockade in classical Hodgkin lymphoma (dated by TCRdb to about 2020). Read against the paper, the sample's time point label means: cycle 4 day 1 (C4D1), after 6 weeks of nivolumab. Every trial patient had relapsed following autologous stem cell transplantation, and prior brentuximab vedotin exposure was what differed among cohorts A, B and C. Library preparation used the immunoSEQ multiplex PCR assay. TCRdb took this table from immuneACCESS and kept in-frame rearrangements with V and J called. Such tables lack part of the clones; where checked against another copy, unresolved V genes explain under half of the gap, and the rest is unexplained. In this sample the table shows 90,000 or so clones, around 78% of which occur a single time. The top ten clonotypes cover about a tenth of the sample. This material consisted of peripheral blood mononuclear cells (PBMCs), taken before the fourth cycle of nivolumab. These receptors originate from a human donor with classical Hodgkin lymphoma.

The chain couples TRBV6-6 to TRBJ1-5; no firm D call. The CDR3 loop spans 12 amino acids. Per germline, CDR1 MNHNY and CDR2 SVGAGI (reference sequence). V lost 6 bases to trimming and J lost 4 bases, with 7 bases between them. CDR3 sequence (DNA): TGTGCCAGCAGCCCCGGAAATCAGCCCCAGCATTTT. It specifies CASSPGNQPQHF.

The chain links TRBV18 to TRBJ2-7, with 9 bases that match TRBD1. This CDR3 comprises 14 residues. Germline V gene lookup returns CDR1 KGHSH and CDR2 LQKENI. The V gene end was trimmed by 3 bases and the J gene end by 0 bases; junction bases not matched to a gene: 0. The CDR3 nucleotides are TGTGCCAGCTCACCGGGACAGGGCTCCTACGAGCAGTACTTC. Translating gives CASSPGQGSYEQYF.

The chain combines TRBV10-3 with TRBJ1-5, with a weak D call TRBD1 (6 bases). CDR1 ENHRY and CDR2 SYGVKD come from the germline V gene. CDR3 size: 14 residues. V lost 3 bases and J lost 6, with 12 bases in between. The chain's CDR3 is CAISENRDGQPQHF. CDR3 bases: TGTGCCATCAGTGAAAACAGGGACGGTCAGCCCCAGCATTTT.

CDR3 coding DNA: TGTGCCAGCAGTCAACGGACTGAGCAGTACTTC. Its translation: CASSQRTEQYF. The rearrangement joins TRBV6-6 to TRBJ2-7, with a weak D call TRBD2 (5 bases). The V gene's germline CDR1 is MNHNY and CDR2 SVGAGI (reference sequence). V lost 5 bases to trimming and J lost 7 bases, with 9 bases between them. There are 11 residues in the CDR3.

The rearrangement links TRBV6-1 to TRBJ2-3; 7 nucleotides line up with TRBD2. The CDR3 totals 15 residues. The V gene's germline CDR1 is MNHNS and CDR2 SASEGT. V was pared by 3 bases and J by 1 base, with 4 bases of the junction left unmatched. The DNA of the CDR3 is TGTGCCAGCAGTGACTCGAGCGGGGGCACAGATACGCAGTATTTT. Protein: CASSDSSGGTDTQYF.

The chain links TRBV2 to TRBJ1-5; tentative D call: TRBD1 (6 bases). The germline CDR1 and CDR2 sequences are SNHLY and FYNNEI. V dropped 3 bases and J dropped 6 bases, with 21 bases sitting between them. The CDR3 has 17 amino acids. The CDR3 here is CASSDPGGRGGGQPQHF. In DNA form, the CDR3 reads TGTGCCAGCAGTGACCCCGGCGGTAGGGGGGGAGGTCAGCCCCAGCATTTT.

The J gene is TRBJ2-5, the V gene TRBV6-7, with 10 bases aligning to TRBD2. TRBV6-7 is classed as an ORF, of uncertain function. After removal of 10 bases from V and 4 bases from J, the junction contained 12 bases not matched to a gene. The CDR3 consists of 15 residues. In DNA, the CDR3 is TGTGCCACGGAGCTAGCGGGAGAGAGGGGAGAGACCCAGTACTTC. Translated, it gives CATELAGERGETQYF.

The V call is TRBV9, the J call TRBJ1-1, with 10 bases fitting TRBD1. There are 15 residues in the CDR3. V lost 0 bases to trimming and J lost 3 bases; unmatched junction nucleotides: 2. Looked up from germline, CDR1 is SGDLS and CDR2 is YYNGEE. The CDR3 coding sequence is TGTGCCAGCAGCGTAGGTGGGACAGGGGACACTGAAGCTTTCTTT. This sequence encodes CASSVGGTGDTEAFF.

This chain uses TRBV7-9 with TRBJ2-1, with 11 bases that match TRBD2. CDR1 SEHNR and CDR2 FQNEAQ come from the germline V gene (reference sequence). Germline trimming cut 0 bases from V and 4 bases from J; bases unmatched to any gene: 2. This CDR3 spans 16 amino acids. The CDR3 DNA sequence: TGTGCCAGCAGCTTAGCGGTAGCGGGGGGGTACAATGAGCAGTTCTTC. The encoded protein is CASSLAVAGGYNEQFF. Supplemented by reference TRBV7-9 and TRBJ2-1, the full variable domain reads DTGVSQNPRHKITKRGQNVTFRCDPISEHNRLYWYRQTLGQGPEFLTYFQNEAQLEKSRLLSDRFSAERPKGSFSTLEIQRTEQGDSAMYLCASSLAVAGGYNEQFFGPGTRLTVL.

This CDR3 reads CASSGRGGNEQFF. The DNA of the CDR3 is TGTGCCAGCAGCGGTAGGGGCGGAAATGAGCAGTTCTTC. The chain recombines TRBV27 with TRBJ2-1, with a possible D match to TRBD1 (5 bases). The CDR3 extends over 13 amino acids. The V end lost 6 bases, the J end lost 7 bases, and 13 bases lay between the germline ends. Germline assignment: CDR1 MNHEY and CDR2 SMNVEV (reference sequence).

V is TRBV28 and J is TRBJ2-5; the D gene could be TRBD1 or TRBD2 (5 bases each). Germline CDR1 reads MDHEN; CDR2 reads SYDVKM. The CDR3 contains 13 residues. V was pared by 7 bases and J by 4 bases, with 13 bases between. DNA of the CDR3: TGTGCCAGCAACTTTTGGGGGTTAGAGACCCAGTACTTC. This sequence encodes CASNFWGLETQYF.

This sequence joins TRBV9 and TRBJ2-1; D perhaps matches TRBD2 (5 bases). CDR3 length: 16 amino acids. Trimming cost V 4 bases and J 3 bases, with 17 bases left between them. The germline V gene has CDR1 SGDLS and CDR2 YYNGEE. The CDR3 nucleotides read TGTGCCAGCAGCCCGACCCCCGGGAACGTCTACAATGAGCAGTTCTTC. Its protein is CASSPTPGNVYNEQFF.

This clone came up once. The CDR3 nucleotides are TGTGCCAGCTCACCTCCAGGGTCTGGCGGGAGTTCCGGGGAGCTGTTTTTT. Translated, it gives CASSPPGSGGSSGELFF. The chain carries TRBV18 and TRBJ2-2; TRBD2 matches 7 bases. The CDR3 consists of 17 residues. Losses at the gene ends were 3 bases for V and 6 bases for J; bases not matched to a gene: 13. Germline loops: CDR1 KGHSH, CDR2 LQKENI.

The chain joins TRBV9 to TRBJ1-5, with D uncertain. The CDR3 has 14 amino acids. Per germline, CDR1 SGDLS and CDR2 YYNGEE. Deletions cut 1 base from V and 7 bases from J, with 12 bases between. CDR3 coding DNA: TGTGCCAGCAGCGTATTGGGGAGTGGACAGCCCCAGCATTTT. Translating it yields CASSVLGSGQPQHF.

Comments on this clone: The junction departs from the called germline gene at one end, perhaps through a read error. CDR3 coding DNA: TGTGCTAGCAGCTTAGAGGATGTGGGTACGCAGTATTTT. Translating gives CASSLEDVGTQYF. The rearrangement uses TRBV7-7 and TRBJ2-3; D remains ambiguous. The CDR3 covers 13 residues. Germline-derived CDR1 and CDR2 are SSHAT and FNYEAQ (reference sequence).

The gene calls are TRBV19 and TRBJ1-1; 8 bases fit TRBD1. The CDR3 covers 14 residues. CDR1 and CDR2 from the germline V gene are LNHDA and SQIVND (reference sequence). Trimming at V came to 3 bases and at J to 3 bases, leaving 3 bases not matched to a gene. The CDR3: CASSIRGRDTEAFF. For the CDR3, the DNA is TGTGCCAGTAGTATCAGGGGGCGGGACACTGAAGCTTTCTTT.

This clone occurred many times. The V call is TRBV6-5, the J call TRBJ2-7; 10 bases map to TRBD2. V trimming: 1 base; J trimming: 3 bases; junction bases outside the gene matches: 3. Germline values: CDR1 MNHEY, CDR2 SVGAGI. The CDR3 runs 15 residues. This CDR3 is CASSYLASGGYEQYF. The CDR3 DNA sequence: TGTGCCAGCAGTTACTTGGCTAGCGGGGGCTACGAGCAGTACTTC.

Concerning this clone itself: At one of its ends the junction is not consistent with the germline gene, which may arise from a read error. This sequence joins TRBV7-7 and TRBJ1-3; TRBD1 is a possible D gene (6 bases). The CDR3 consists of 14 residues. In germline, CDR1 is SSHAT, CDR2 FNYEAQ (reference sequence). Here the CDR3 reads CASSPTGIANTIYF. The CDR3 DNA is TGTGCTAGCAGCCCCACAGGGATCGCGAACACCATATATTTT.

CDR3 DNA sequence: TGTGCCAGCAGCTTAGTCCCAGGAACGAACACCGGGGAGCTGTTTTTT. As protein: CASSLVPGTNTGELFF. The chain joins TRBV7-7 to TRBJ2-2; no definite D call. Trimming removed 1 base at V and 0 bases at J, with 9 bases between. The CDR3 extends over 16 amino acids. Germline V lookup: CDR1 SSHAT, CDR2 FNYEAQ (reference sequence).

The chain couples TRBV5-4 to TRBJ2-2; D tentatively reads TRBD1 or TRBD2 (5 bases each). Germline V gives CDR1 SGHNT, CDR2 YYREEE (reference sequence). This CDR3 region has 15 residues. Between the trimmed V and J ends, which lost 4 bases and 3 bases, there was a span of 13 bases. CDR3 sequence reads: CASSRGTSDTGELFF. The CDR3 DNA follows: TGTGCCAGCAGCAGAGGGACCAGCGACACCGGGGAGCTGTTTTTT.

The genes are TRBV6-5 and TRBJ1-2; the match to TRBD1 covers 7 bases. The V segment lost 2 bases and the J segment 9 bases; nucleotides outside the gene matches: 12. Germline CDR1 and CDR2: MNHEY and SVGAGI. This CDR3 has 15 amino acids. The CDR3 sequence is CASSYTPGGRRRYTF. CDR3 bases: TGTGCCAGCAGTTACACCCCAGGGGGACGGAGACGCTACACCTTC.

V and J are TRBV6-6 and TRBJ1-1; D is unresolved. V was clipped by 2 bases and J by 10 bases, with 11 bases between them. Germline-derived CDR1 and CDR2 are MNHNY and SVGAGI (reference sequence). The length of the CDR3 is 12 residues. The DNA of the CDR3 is TGTGCCAGCAGTTACGAGTGGGAAGGAGCTTTCTTT. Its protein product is CASSYEWEGAFF.

CDR3 nucleotide sequence: TGTGCCAGCAGTTTATGGGGTCGGAATCAGCCCCAGCATTTT. Residues: CASSLWGRNQPQHF. V and J are TRBV27 and TRBJ1-5, with no clear D. V was trimmed by 1 base and J by 4 bases, leaving 8 bases between them. The CDR3 extends over 14 amino acids. Germline V gene lookup returns CDR1 MNHEY and CDR2 SMNVEV (reference sequence).

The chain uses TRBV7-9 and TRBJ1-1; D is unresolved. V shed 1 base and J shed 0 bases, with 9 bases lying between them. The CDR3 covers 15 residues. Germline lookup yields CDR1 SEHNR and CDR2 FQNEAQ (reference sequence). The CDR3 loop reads CASSLVLGVNTEAFF. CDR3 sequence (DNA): TGTGCCAGCAGCTTAGTTCTCGGGGTGAACACTGAAGCTTTCTTT.

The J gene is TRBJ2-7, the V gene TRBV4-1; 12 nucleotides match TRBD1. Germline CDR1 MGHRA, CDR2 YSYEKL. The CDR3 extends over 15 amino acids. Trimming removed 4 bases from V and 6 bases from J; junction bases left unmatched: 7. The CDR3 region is CASSPGQGAVSEQYF. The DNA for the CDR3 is TGCGCCAGCAGCCCGGGACAGGGGGCGGTTAGCGAGCAGTACTTC.

The CDR3 reads CASSLNRAGGAFF. In DNA form, the CDR3 reads TGTGCCAGCAGTCTAAACAGGGCTGGGGGAGCTTTCTTT. J is TRBJ1-1 and V is TRBV27; a weak D match, TRBD1 (6 bases). This CDR3 has 13 residues. Trimming cost V 5 bases and J 10 bases, with 17 bases left between them. Germline V gene data show CDR1 as MNHEY and CDR2 as SMNVEV (reference sequence).

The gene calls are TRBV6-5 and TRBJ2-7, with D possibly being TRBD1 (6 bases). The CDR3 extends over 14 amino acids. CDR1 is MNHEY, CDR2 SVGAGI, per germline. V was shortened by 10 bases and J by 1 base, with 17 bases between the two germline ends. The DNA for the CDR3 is TGTGCCACCAGGGGTGGCCTCTATTCCTACGAGCAGTACTTC. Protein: CATRGGLYSYEQYF.

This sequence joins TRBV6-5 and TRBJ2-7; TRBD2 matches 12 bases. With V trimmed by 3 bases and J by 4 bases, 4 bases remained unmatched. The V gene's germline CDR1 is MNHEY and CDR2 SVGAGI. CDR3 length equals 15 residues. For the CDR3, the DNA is TGTGCCAGCAGTTATTCCCTAGCGGGAGGGTACGAGCAGTACTTC. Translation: CASSYSLAGGYEQYF.

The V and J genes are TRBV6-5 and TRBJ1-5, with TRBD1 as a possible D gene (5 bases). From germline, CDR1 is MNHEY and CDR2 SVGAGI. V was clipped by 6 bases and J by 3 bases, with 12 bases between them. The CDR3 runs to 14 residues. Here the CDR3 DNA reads TGTGCCAGCAGACCAGGGAGACTCAATCAGCCCCAGCATTTT. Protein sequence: CASRPGRLNQPQHF.

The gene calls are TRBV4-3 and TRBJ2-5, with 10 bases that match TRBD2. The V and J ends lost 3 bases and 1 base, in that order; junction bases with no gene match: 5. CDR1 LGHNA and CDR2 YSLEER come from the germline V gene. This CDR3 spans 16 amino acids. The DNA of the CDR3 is TGCGCCAGCAGCCAGGGATTAGCGGGAGGCCAAGAGACCCAGTACTTC. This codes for CASSQGLAGGQETQYF.

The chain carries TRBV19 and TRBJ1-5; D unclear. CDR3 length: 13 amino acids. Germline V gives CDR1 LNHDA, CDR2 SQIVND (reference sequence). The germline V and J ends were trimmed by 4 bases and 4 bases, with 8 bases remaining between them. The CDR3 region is CASSTVINQPQHF. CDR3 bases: TGTGCCAGTAGTACCGTCATAAATCAGCCCCAGCATTTT.

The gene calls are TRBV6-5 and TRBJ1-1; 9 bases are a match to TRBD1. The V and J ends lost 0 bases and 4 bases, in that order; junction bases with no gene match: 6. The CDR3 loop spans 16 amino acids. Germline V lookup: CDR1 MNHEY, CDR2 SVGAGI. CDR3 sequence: CASSYSSTGGRTEAFF. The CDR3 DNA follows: TGTGCCAGCAGTTACTCAAGCACAGGGGGCCGCACTGAAGCTTTCTTT.